This TCR beta chain originates from a study of long-term antiretroviral therapy in people with HIV. The overall study: The 2015 immediate-ART recommendation was preceded by the earliest samples by about a decade.

V lost 0 bases and J lost 5, with 12 bases in between. The CDR3 sequence is 15 residues long. The germline V gene encodes CDR1 SGHRS and CDR2 YFSETQ. The authors ran the immunoSEQ assay, v3.0, at survey level. This table comes from immunoSEQ multiplex PCR, and its TCRdb copy is limited to in-frame clones, with some not included. Of around 29,000 clones detected, about 95% appear once; the ten largest clones hold 8%. The rearrangement links TRBV5-1 to TRBJ2-1, with D possibly being TRBD2 (6 bases). Here the sequenced sample was unsorted PBMCs, taken roughly 6 years after starting antiretroviral therapy. The clonotype originates from a man aged 30 to 45 with HIV. CDR3 in amino acids: CASSLGASVDNEQFF. CDR3 coding DNA: TGCGCCAGCAGCTTGGGGGCTAGCGTAGACAATGAGCAGTTCTTC.